The present T cell receptor beta chain was sequenced within a study of cytotoxic CD8 clonotypes in ibrutinib-treated CLL. Study background: Response sampling occurred after a median around 12 months of treatment (range 6 to 36). Regarding the study as a whole: Collection times varied between progressing and sustained-remission patients.

Assay: immunoSEQ multiplex PCR; the TCRdb copy retains only in-frame clones and omits some. The sample records some 300,000 clones, roughly 79% being singletons. CDR3 length equals 15 residues. Germline V gives CDR1 GTSNPN, CDR2 SVGIG (reference sequence). The V gene lost 0 bases and the J gene lost 5 bases, with 14 bases spanning the gap. With regard to this clone: No antigen is known for it.

The receptor was derived from a human donor with chronic lymphocytic leukemia. The rearrangement joins TRBV30 to TRBJ1-5, with D perhaps matching TRBD1 (5 bases). The sample here was PBMCs, taken before ibrutinib treatment. CDR3 in DNA: TGTGCCTGGAGTGTTGGGCCCAGAGGGGATCAGCCCCAGCATTTT. It translates to CAWSVGPRGDQPQHF. The entire variable domain, with the rest obtained from reference TRBV30 and TRBJ1-5, is as follows: SQTIHQWPATLVQPVGSPLSLECTVEGTSNPNLYWYRQAAGRGLQLLFYSVGIGQISSEVPQNLSASRPQDRQFILSSKKLLLSDSGFYLCAWSVGPRGDQPQHFGDGTRLSIL.